This record covers a single TCR beta chain. The data stem from a study of prognosis after radiotherapy for stage I lung cancer. Study-wide background: About 15 of the patients were found to have newly diagnosed primary stage I lung tumors, and roughly 5 were living with oligometastatic NSCLC after surgical resection of the primary tumor.

Peripheral blood was collected in volumes of around 6.5 milliliters at each of two time points. Germline assignment: CDR1 SGHRS and CDR2 YFSETQ. With 1 base removed from V and 7 bases from J, the gap between germline ends came to 14 bases. CDR3 size: 14 residues. From genomic DNA, TCR beta CDR3 was amplified by two-round multiplex PCR. The authors ran first-round PCR with primers specific to each TRBV and TRBJ gene. TCRdb reprocessed the multiplex PCR reads with MiXCR, giving one entry per CDR3 protein. The table shows approximately 23,000 distinct CDR3 sequences, with around 42% occurring only once. Sequenced here: PBMCs, sampled before or after stereotactic body radiation therapy (not recorded which). This sequence was found in a donor aged 50 or older with non-small cell lung cancer. The chain uses TRBV5-1 and TRBJ1-2; maybe TRBD1 (5 bases). CDR3 in amino acids: CASSLRDSLVGYTF. CDR3 DNA sequence: TGCGCCAGCAGCTTGAGAGACAGCCTAGTTGGCTACACCTTC. Drawing the rest from reference TRBV5-1 and TRBJ1-2, the complete variable domain is KAGVTQTPRYLIKTRGQQVTLSCSPISGHRSVSWYQQTPGQGLQFLFEYFSETQRNKGNFPGRFSGRQFSNSRSEMNVSTLELGDSALYLCASSLRDSLVGYTFGSGTRLTVV.